This TCR beta chain was sequenced during a study of control samples from healthy donors and cancer patients. Measured with immunoSEQ multiplex PCR; TCRdb has only the in-frame clones, and not every one. This sample has fewer than 200,000 clones, with about 93% found just once. The CDR3 has 14 residues. The V gene lost 6 bases and the J gene lost 3 bases, with 14 bases spanning the gap. The germline gives CDR1 LNHDA, CDR2 SQIVND (reference sequence). This clonotype originated in a woman aged 55-69 years in good health. This chain joins TRBV19 and TRBJ1-2; D is possibly TRBD1 (5 bases). The material sequenced was blood. Here the CDR3 DNA reads TGTGCCAGTAGCTGGGGTGAAGGGGACTATGGCTACACCTTC. As protein: CASSWGEGDYGYTF.